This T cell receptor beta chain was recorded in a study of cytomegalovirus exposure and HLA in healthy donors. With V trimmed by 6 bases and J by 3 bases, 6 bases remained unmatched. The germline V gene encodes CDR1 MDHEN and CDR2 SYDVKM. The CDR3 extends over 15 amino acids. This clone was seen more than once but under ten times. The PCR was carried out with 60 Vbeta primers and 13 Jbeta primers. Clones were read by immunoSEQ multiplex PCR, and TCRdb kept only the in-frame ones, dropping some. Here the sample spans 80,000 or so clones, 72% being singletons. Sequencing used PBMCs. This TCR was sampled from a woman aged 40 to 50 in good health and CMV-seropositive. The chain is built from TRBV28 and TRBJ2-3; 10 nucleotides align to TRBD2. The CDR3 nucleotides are TGTGCCAGCAGCTACGGACTAGCGGAGACAGATACGCAGTATTTT. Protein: CASSYGLAETDTQYF.